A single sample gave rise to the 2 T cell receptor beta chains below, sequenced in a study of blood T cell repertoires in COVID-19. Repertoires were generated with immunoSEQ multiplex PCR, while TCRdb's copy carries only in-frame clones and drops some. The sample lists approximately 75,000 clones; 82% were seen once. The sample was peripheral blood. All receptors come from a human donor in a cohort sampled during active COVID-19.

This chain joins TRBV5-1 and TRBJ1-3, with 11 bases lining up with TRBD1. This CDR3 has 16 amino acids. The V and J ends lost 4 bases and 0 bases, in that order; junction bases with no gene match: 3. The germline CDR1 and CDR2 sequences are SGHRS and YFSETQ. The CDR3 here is CASSKGQGDSGNTIYF. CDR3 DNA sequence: TGCGCCAGCAGCAAGGGACAGGGGGACTCTGGAAACACCATATATTTT.

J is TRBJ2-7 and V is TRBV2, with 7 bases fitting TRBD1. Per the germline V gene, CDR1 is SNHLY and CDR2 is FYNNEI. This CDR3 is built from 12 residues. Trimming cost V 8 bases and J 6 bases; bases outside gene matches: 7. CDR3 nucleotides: TGTGCCAGCTCACACAGGGGCCTCGAGCAGTACTTC. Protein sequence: CASSHRGLEQYF. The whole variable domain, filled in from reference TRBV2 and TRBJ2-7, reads EPEVTQTPSHQVTQMGQEVILRCVPISNHLYFYWYRQILGQKVEFLVSFYNNEISEKSEIFDDQFSVERPDGSNFTLKIRSTKLEDSAMYFCASSHRGLEQYFGPGTRLTVT.